These T cell receptor beta chains were read from a single sample in a study of blood T cell repertoires in COVID-19. TCRdb's copy holds only in-frame clones and misses some; the assay was immunoSEQ multiplex PCR. The table lists some 64,000 clones, around 77% of them singletons. Sequenced sample: peripheral blood. These receptors were obtained from a man of 80 years or more with active or convalescent COVID-19. Each CDR3 is given with its conserved first and last residue. The D gene is left open where the match is weak. The size field is filled for only some rows; it gives once, few, many or a size class.

j_call v_call clone_size d_call cdr3_aa cdr3_nt
TRBJ2-1 TRBV7-8 . TRBD2 CASSFLGRLALSYNEQFF TGTGCCAGCAGCTTCCTAGGACGACTAGCGCTATCCTACAATGAGCAGTTCTTC
TRBJ2-1 TRBV18 . TRBD2 CASSPSRGAGGPDEQFF TGTGCCAGCTCACCTAGCAGGGGAGCGGGAGGGCCGGATGAGCAGTTCTTC
TRBJ1-6 TRBV4-2 few . CASSQDRESPLHF TGTGCCAGCAGCCAAGACCGGGAGTCACCCCTCCACTTT
TRBJ1-6 TRBV18 few TRBD1 CASSETQGANNSPLHF TGTGCCAGCTCAGAAACACAGGGGGCGAATAATTCACCCCTCCACTTT
TRBJ2-3 TRBV24-1 few . CATSERNTDTQYF TGTGCCACCAGTGAGAGGAACACAGATACGCAGTATTTT
TRBJ2-7 TRBV10-3 . TRBD1 CAISEGRDRRLYEQYF TGTGCCATCAGTGAGGGACGGGACAGGCGGCTCTACGAGCAGTACTTC
TRBJ2-7 TRBV4-2 . TRBD1 CASSQPDPGQGYYEQYF TGTGCCAGCAGCCAACCGGATCCGGGACAGGGATATTACGAGCAGTACTTC
TRBJ2-7 TRBV27 . . CASSFQGYEQYF TGTGCCAGCAGTTTCCAGGGGTACGAGCAGTACTTC
TRBJ2-7 TRBV28 few . CASSFPRGTLFYEQYF TGTGCCAGCAGTTTCCCCCGGGGGACCCTATTTTACGAGCAGTACTTC
TRBJ1-1 TRBV7-2 . . CASSFDTEAFF TGTGCCAGCAGCTTCGACACTGAAGCTTTCTTT
TRBJ1-6 TRBV27 once . CASSETGQRGSPLHF TGTGCCAGCAGTGAAACGGGACAAAGGGGAAGTCCCCTCCACTTT
TRBJ2-3 TRBV7-7 . TRBD2 CASSPRSGSADTQYF TGTGCTAGCAGCCCGCGTAGCGGGAGTGCAGATACGCAGTATTTT
TRBJ2-2 TRBV19 . TRBD1 CASSRQGANTGELFF TGTGCCAGTTCCCGACAGGGGGCGAACACCGGGGAGCTGTTTTTT
TRBJ2-5 TRBV28 . . CASSGNRVGGETQYF TGTGCCAGCAGTGGGAACAGGGTCGGAGGTGAGACCCAGTACTTC
TRBJ2-1 TRBV4-1 few . CASIGGTFNEQFF TGCGCCAGCATAGGCGGGACGTTCAATGAGCAGTTCTTC
TRBJ2-5 TRBV19 . . CASSIGSPVPGAQYF TGTGCCAGTAGTATAGGGAGTCCTGTCCCCGGGGCCCAGTACTTC
TRBJ2-1 TRBV7-3 once TRBD2 CASSLTSGGTYNNEQFF TGTGCCAGCAGCTTAACTAGCGGGGGAACCTATAACAATGAGCAGTTCTTC
TRBJ1-2 TRBV27 . . CASSRANYGYTF TGTGCCAGCAGTCGAGCTAACTATGGCTACACCTTC
TRBJ2-1 TRBV2 many TRBD2 CACSERETYNEQFF TGTGCCTGCAGTGAGCGGGAAACGTACAATGAGCAGTTCTTC
TRBJ2-3 TRBV4-2 . TRBD2 CASSWAGVRADTQYF TGTGCCAGCAGCTGGGCGGGAGTCAGGGCAGATACGCAGTATTTT
TRBJ2-2 TRBV5-1 once TRBD2 CASSLDLAGVGELFF TGCGCCAGCAGCTTGGACCTAGCGGGAGTCGGGGAGCTGTTTTTT
TRBJ2-3 TRBV24-1 . . CATKRRDTDTQYF TGTGCCACCAAACGGCGGGACACAGATACGCAGTATTTT
TRBJ2-2 TRBV27 . . CASSFMGRKPSNTGELFF TGTGCCAGCAGTTTTATGGGCAGGAAACCTTCGAACACCGGGGAGCTGTTTTTT
TRBJ1-1 TRBV18 . TRBD1 CASSRQGGLNTEAFF TGTGCCAGCTCACGGCAGGGGGGCTTGAACACTGAAGCTTTCTTT
TRBJ2-7 TRBV30 . . CAWTLQGNQYF TGTGCCTGGACCTTACAGGGTAACCAGTACTTC
TRBJ2-1 TRBV4-2 once . CASSQDRVLFF TGTGCCAGCAGCCAAGACAGGGTCCTGTTCTTC
TRBJ1-4 TRBV9 . . CASSSSGGRWGEKLFF TGTGCCAGCAGCTCCTCTGGGGGCAGGTGGGGGGAAAAACTGTTTTTT
TRBJ2-1 TRBV9 . . CASSVSGTYNEQFF TGTGCCAGCAGCGTAAGCGGAACCTACAATGAGCAGTTCTTC
TRBJ2-2 TRBV5-1 . . CASSPHPEEGGELFF TGCGCCAGCAGCCCCCACCCCGAGGAGGGCGGGGAGCTGTTTTTT
TRBJ2-1 TRBV7-6 few . CASSLVVWGSSYNEQFF TGTGCCAGCAGCTTAGTTGTATGGGGCAGCTCCTACAATGAGCAGTTCTTC
TRBJ2-7 TRBV5-5 . . CASSPLQVPYEQYF TGTGCCAGCAGCCCTCTCCAGGTTCCCTACGAGCAGTACTTC
TRBJ2-1 TRBV19 . TRBD2 CASSIRGTSGSAPYNEQFF TGTGCCAGTAGTATAAGGGGGACTAGCGGGTCTGCGCCCTACAATGAGCAGTTCTTC
TRBJ2-2 TRBV5-1 . TRBD1 CASSSRPDRGTRELFF TGCGCCAGCAGCTCAAGACCAGACAGGGGAACCCGGGAGCTGTTTTTT
TRBJ2-3 TRBV5-1 . TRBD2 CASSISGGAAFDGDTQYF TGCGCCAGCAGCATTAGCGGGGGGGCCGCGTTTGATGGAGATACGCAGTATTTT
TRBJ2-1 TRBV19 . . CASSTRGSSYNEQFF TGTGCCAGTAGTACCAGGGGTAGCTCCTACAATGAGCAGTTCTTC
TRBJ2-3 TRBV24-1 . . CATSDSGGGGTNTQYF TGTGCCACCAGTGACTCAGGTGGGGGGGGCACAAATACGCAGTATTTT
TRBJ1-3 TRBV18 . . CASSPGHGNTIYF TGTGCCAGCTCCCCGGGACACGGAAACACCATATATTTT
TRBJ2-1 TRBV27 once TRBD2 CASSFSSGSSYNEQFF TGTGCCAGCAGTTTTTCAAGCGGGAGTTCCTACAATGAGCAGTTCTTC
TRBJ1-6 TRBV5-1 few . CASSVEGGATSSYNSPLHF TGCGCCAGCAGCGTAGAAGGGGGGGCAACGAGCTCCTATAATTCACCCCTCCACTTT
TRBJ2-4 TRBV6-6 . . CASSSQGSAKNIQYF TGTGCCAGCAGCTCCCAGGGGTCAGCCAAAAACATTCAGTACTTC
TRBJ2-3 TRBV19 . TRBD1 CASSIQGAKDTQYF TGTGCCAGTAGTATCCAGGGGGCTAAGGATACGCAGTATTTT
TRBJ1-1 TRBV6-6 . TRBD1 CASTIGQGGQEAFF TGTGCCAGCACAATTGGGCAGGGGGGTCAAGAAGCTTTCTTT
TRBJ1-4 TRBV6-1 . TRBD1 CASSDTGAAGEKLFF TGTGCCAGCAGTGATACAGGGGCAGCAGGTGAAAAACTGTTTTTT
TRBJ1-2 TRBV6-2/TRBV6-3 . TRBD1 CASSDNRGGYGYTF TGTGCCAGCAGTGACAACAGGGGTGGCTATGGCTACACCTTC
TRBJ2-7 TRBV7-2 few . CASSLEGYFAYEQYF TGTGCCAGCAGCTTAGAGGGGTATTTCGCCTACGAGCAGTACTTC
TRBJ2-7 TRBV7-2 . . CASSLASLTVAYEQYF TGTGCCAGCAGCTTAGCCTCCCTTACTGTCGCCTACGAGCAGTACTTC
TRBJ1-1 TRBV6-2/TRBV6-3 many . CASSVMNTEAFF TGTGCCAGCAGTGTCATGAACACTGAAGCTTTCTTT
TRBJ1-3 TRBV18 . TRBD1 CASSPDNRGSGNTIYF TGTGCCAGCTCACCTGATAACAGGGGCTCTGGAAACACCATATATTTT
TRBJ1-1 TRBV5-4 few TRBD1 CASSGLQGARGGTEAFF TGTGCCAGCAGCGGATTACAGGGGGCCCGAGGGGGCACTGAAGCTTTCTTT
TRBJ1-2 TRBV2 . . CASSEQGLSYGYTF TGTGCCAGCAGTGAACAGGGGCTTAGCTATGGCTACACCTTC
TRBJ1-1 TRBV19 . . CASSIRRQGTEAFF TGTGCCAGTAGTATAAGGAGGCAGGGGACTGAAGCTTTCTTT
TRBJ1-2 TRBV28 once . CASSYRTAGYTF TGTGCCAGCAGTTATCGGACTGCTGGCTACACCTTC
TRBJ2-5 TRBV24-1 . . CATSDHRVQYF TGTGCCACCAGTGATCACAGAGTCCAGTACTTC
TRBJ2-7 TRBV19 once TRBD1 CASSRQGASYEQYF TGTGCCAGTAGCCGACAGGGAGCCTCCTACGAGCAGTACTTC
TRBJ1-5 TRBV4-1 . . CASSQPRRGPYQPQHF TGCGCCAGCAGCCAACCCCGAAGAGGGCCGTATCAGCCCCAGCATTTT
TRBJ1-1 TRBV28 . . CASIQGQIRAFF TGTGCCAGCATCCAAGGACAAATTCGTGCTTTCTTT
TRBJ2-3 TRBV3-1/TRBV3-2 . . CASSRRGPETDTQYF TGTGCCAGCAGCCGAAGGGGTCCTGAGACCGATACGCAGTATTTT
TRBJ2-7 TRBV28 . . CASIPGHAYEQYF TGTGCCAGCATTCCGGGACATGCCTACGAGCAGTACTTC
TRBJ1-6 TRBV4-2 . . CASSQDMRAGSPLHF TGTGCCAGCAGCCAAGATATGCGGGCGGGGTCACCCCTCCACTTT
TRBJ1-6 TRBV5-1 . TRBD1 CASSSGTGGGSSPLHF TGCGCCAGCAGCTCCGGGACAGGGGGAGGTAGCTCACCCCTCCACTTT